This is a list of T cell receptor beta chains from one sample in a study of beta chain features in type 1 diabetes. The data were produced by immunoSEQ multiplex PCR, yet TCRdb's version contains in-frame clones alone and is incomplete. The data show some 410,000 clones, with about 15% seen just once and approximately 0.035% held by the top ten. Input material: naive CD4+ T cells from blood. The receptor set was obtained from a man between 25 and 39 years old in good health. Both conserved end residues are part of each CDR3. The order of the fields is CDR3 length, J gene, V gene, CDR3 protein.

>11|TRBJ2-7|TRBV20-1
CSASRTHEQYF
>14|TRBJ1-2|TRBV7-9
CASSAQGGAYGYTF
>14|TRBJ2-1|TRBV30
CAWGKGQQNNEQFF
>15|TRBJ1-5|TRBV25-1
CASSPTGLSNQPQHF
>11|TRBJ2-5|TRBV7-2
CASSPQETQYF
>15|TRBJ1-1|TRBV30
CAWSVGGSLVAEAFF
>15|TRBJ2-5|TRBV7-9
CASSTLAGTQETQYF
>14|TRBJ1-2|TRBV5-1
CASSLGQTIYGYTF
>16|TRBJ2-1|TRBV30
CAWSHTLAGGSNEQFF
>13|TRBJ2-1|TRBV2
CASSDLSPGEQFF
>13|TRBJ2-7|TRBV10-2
CASVPGDSYEQYF
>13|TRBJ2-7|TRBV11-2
CASTERRHYEQYF
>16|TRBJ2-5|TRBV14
CASSPRGATGAETQYF
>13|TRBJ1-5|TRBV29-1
CSVAGQLNQPQHF
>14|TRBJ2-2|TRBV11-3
CASSSLENTGELFF
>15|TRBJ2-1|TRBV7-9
CASSRRGSGDNEQFF
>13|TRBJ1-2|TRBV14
CASSPITPWGYTF
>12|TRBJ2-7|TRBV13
CASSLRGAGQYF
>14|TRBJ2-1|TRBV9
CASSEGPSESEQFF
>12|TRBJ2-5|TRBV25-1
CASSAQGGTQYF
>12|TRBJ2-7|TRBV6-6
CASSYSSYEQYF
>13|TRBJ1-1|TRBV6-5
CASSYGTGTEAFF
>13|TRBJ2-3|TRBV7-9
CASSLRPWDTQYF
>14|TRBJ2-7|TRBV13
CASSLRQGFSEQYF
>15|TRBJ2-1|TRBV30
CAWTPGGRAVGEQFF
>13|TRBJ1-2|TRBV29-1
CSVGQPKGYGYTF